Listed below are T cell receptor beta chains from one sample, sequenced in a study of shared clonotypes between healthy human individuals. Data came from immunoSEQ multiplex PCR; TCRdb stores just in-frame clones and leaves some out. Of approximately 500,000 clones in the sample, roughly 80% are singletons; the top ten hold roughly 12%. The specimen was PBMCs. The receptors stem from a woman aged 40 to 50 in good health. Some clones in this sample may be carry-over from other donors' samples. CDR3s include the opening cysteine and the closing phenylalanine or tryptophan. A D gene is named only where the DNA matches it firmly. Clone size is shown for a subset of rows, as once, few, many or a class of expanded clone.

d_call	clone_size	v_call	j_call	cdr3_aa	cdr3_nt
NA	once	TRBV2	TRBJ2-5	CASSQGRGEETQYF	TGTGCCAGCAGTCAGGGCAGGGGAGAAGAGACCCAGTACTTC
TRBD2	NA	TRBV7-2	TRBJ2-7	CASSLFWGGEQYF	TGTGCCAGCAGCTTATTTTGGGGGGGCGAGCAGTACTTC
NA	NA	TRBV11-2	TRBJ1-2	CASSFGRAYSGYTF	TGTGCCAGCAGCTTTGGGAGGGCCTACTCTGGCTACACCTTC
NA	once	TRBV11-2	TRBJ2-6	CASSRGNSLSGANVLTF	TGTGCCAGCAGCCGTGGGAACAGCCTCTCTGGGGCCAACGTCCTGACTTTC
NA	NA	TRBV7-2	TRBJ2-7	CASSLGRYEQYF	TGTGCCAGCAGCTTAGGCAGGTACGAGCAGTACTTC
NA	few	TRBV5-1	TRBJ2-6	CASRGNVLTF	TGCGCCAGCAGGGGCAACGTCCTGACTTTC
NA	once	TRBV2	TRBJ2-1	CASRWETNEQFF	TGTGCCAGCAGATGGGAGACCAATGAGCAGTTCTTC
TRBD1	NA	TRBV7-2	TRBJ2-7	CASSQSPGQGVHEQYF	TGTGCCAGCAGCCAGAGCCCGGGACAGGGGGTCCACGAGCAGTACTTC
NA	once	TRBV27	TRBJ1-2	CASSSPGTGGGYTF	TGTGCCAGCAGTTCCCCTGGCACCGGCGGCGGCTACACCTTC
NA	NA	TRBV2	TRBJ2-5	CASSPDSQETQYF	TGTGCCAGCAGTCCCGACAGTCAAGAGACCCAGTACTTC
NA	once	TRBV30	TRBJ2-6	CAWSEGWGGANVLTF	TGTGCCTGGAGCGAGGGCTGGGGCGGGGCCAACGTCCTGACTTTC
NA	NA	TRBV6-6	TRBJ2-2	CASRTPGTGELFF	TGTGCCAGCAGGACCCCCGGCACCGGGGAGCTGTTTTTT
TRBD2	NA	TRBV7-8	TRBJ2-3	CASSLGRGVTDTQYF	TGTGCCAGCAGCTTGGGGAGGGGAGTCACAGATACGCAGTATTTT
NA	NA	TRBV7-9	TRBJ2-7	CASSHKRQKPYEQYF	TGTGCCAGCAGCCATAAGCGACAGAAACCCTACGAGCAGTACTTC
NA	NA	TRBV28	TRBJ1-1	CASLTIEPRTEAFF	TGTGCCAGCCTTACAATTGAACCAAGGACTGAAGCTTTCTTT
TRBD2	NA	TRBV2	TRBJ2-7	CASRTPDGTSGSRHNDVRGQYF	TGTGCCAGCAGGACACCCGACGGGACTAGCGGGAGCCGACACAATGACGTCCGAGGGCAGTACTTC
NA	NA	TRBV15	TRBJ2-7	CATSSSGLTYEQYF	TGTGCCACCAGCTCGTCGGGACTGACCTACGAGCAGTACTTC
TRBD1	NA	TRBV28	TRBJ2-7	CASSRGTGPMGEQYF	TGTGCCAGCAGCCGCGGGACAGGACCAATGGGAGAGCAGTACTTC
TRBD2	NA	TRBV4-3	TRBJ2-7	CASSQDWEGRYEQYF	TGCGCCAGCAGCCAAGATTGGGAGGGCCGCTACGAGCAGTACTTC
TRBD1	NA	TRBV4-1	TRBJ2-1	CASSQGQGGYNEQFF	TGCGCCAGCAGCCAAGGACAGGGGGGCTACAATGAGCAGTTCTTC
TRBD2	NA	TRBV11-2	TRBJ2-2	CASTPGSGRATGELFF	TGTGCCAGCACCCCAGGCAGCGGGAGGGCCACCGGGGAGCTGTTTTTT
NA	NA	TRBV23-1	TRBJ2-7	CASSTGTKNYEQYF	TGCGCCAGCAGTACCGGGACAAAGAACTACGAGCAGTACTTC
TRBD2	NA	TRBV29-1	TRBJ2-3	CSVIGGADTQYF	TGCAGCGTAATCGGGGGGGCGGATACGCAGTATTTT
NA	NA	TRBV10-2	TRBJ1-1	CASGNRNTEAFF	TGCGCCAGCGGTAACAGGAACACTGAAGCTTTCTTT
TRBD2	few	TRBV5-1	TRBJ2-1	CASSPSGSREQFF	TGCGCCAGCAGCCCGAGCGGGAGCAGGGAGCAGTTCTTC
TRBD1	NA	TRBV7-2	TRBJ2-2	CASSSYRGRDTGELFF	TGTGCCAGCAGCTCATACAGGGGGCGTGACACCGGGGAGCTGTTTTTT
NA	NA	TRBV29-1	TRBJ2-5	CSVETGSETQYF	TGCAGCGTTGAAACAGGGTCAGAGACCCAGTACTTC
NA	NA	TRBV5-1	TRBJ1-1	CASSWGGEVSEAFF	TGCGCCAGCAGCTGGGGTGGGGAGGTTAGTGAAGCTTTCTTT
NA	few	TRBV7-9	TRBJ2-7	CASSLAGAGAYEQYF	TGTGCCAGCAGCTTAGCGGGCGCAGGAGCGTACGAGCAGTACTTC
TRBD2	NA	TRBV4-2	TRBJ2-3	CASSQDLGTSAYTQYF	TGTGCCAGCAGCCAAGATCTGGGGACTAGCGCGTATACGCAGTATTTT
TRBD2	NA	TRBV4-2	TRBJ2-7	CASSRRTSGHYEQYF	TGTGCCAGCAGCCGCCGGACTAGCGGGCACTACGAGCAGTACTTC
TRBD2	NA	TRBV11-3	TRBJ2-1	CASSSSWGTSYDEQFF	TGTGCCAGCAGCTCATCGTGGGGGACTAGTTACGATGAGCAGTTCTTC
TRBD2	NA	TRBV11-2	TRBJ2-1	CASRSLVGRDNEQFF	TGTGCCAGCAGGTCCTTGGTCGGGAGGGACAATGAGCAGTTCTTC
NA	NA	TRBV25-1	TRBJ1-3	CASSGPRASGNTIYF	TGTGCCAGCAGTGGTCCAAGGGCCTCTGGAAACACCATATATTTT
NA	NA	TRBV6-1	TRBJ1-2	CASNPTGHLNYGYTF	TGTGCCAGCAACCCGACGGGACACCTAAACTATGGCTACACCTTC
NA	once	TRBV10-3	TRBJ1-1	CAISEGLGDTEAFF	TGTGCCATCAGTGAGGGGCTGGGGGACACTGAAGCTTTCTTT
TRBD2	NA	TRBV19	TRBJ2-7	CASSTSSGSSYEQYF	TGTGCCAGTAGTACGTCTAGCGGGAGTTCCTACGAGCAGTACTTC
TRBD1	NA	TRBV19	TRBJ2-1	CASSRLGQGYNEQFF	TGTGCCAGTAGTAGACTGGGACAGGGATACAATGAGCAGTTCTTC
TRBD1	NA	TRBV7-8	TRBJ1-4	CASSTDRGNEKLFF	TGTGCCAGCAGCACGGACAGGGGTAATGAAAAACTGTTTTTT
NA	few	TRBV7-2	TRBJ2-3	CASSREFTDTQYF	TGTGCCAGCAGCAGGGAGTTCACAGATACGCAGTATTTT
NA	NA	TRBV7-9	TRBJ2-2	CASSGGADGTGELFF	TGTGCCAGCAGCGGAGGGGCTGATGGCACCGGGGAGCTGTTTTTT
NA	NA	TRBV5-4	TRBJ2-1	CASSFGGRDEQFF	TGTGCCAGCAGCTTCGGAGGACGAGATGAGCAGTTCTTC
NA	NA	TRBV14	TRBJ2-7	CASSQSHEQYF	TGTGCCAGCAGCCAGTCCCACGAGCAGTACTTC
TRBD1	many	TRBV13	TRBJ2-3	CASSPRDRNTDTQYF	TGTGCCAGCAGCCCGAGGGACAGGAACACAGATACGCAGTATTTT
NA	once	TRBV11-2	TRBJ1-1	CASSLQNTEAFF	TGTGCCAGCAGTCTACAGAACACTGAAGCTTTCTTT
TRBD1	few	TRBV7-2	TRBJ1-2	CASRSGQNYGYTF	TGTGCCAGCAGATCGGGACAGAACTATGGCTACACCTTC
TRBD2	NA	TRBV4-3	TRBJ2-2	CASSQVAGGPGVGELFF	TGCGCCAGCAGCCAAGTAGCGGGAGGGCCAGGGGTCGGGGAGCTGTTTTTT
NA	NA	TRBV2	TRBJ2-5	CASTTTGETQYF	TGTGCCAGCACTACGACAGGAGAGACCCAGTACTTC
NA	NA	TRBV6-4	TRBJ2-3	CASSDRTDTDTQYF	TGTGCTAGCAGTGACCGGACGGACACGGATACGCAGTATTTT
TRBD2	NA	TRBV5-4	TRBJ2-5	CASSLAGGEETQYF	TGTGCCAGCAGCTTGGCGGGAGGGGAGGAGACCCAGTACTTC
NA	NA	TRBV21-1	TRBJ2-2	CASSKAVEGANTGELFF	TGTGCCAGCAGCAAAGCTGTTGAAGGGGCCAACACCGGGGAGCTGTTTTTT
NA	NA	TRBV9	TRBJ2-5	CASSPRGLRGQETQYF	TGTGCCAGCAGCCCCCGAGGGTTGCGCGGCCAAGAGACCCAGTACTTC
TRBD1	NA	TRBV19	TRBJ1-5	CASSTSGGVQPQHF	TGTGCCAGTAGTACCTCAGGGGGCGTCCAGCCCCAGCATTTT
TRBD2	NA	TRBV9	TRBJ2-1	CASSVATSGRSEQFF	TGTGCCAGCAGCGTAGCTACTAGCGGGAGATCTGAGCAGTTCTTC